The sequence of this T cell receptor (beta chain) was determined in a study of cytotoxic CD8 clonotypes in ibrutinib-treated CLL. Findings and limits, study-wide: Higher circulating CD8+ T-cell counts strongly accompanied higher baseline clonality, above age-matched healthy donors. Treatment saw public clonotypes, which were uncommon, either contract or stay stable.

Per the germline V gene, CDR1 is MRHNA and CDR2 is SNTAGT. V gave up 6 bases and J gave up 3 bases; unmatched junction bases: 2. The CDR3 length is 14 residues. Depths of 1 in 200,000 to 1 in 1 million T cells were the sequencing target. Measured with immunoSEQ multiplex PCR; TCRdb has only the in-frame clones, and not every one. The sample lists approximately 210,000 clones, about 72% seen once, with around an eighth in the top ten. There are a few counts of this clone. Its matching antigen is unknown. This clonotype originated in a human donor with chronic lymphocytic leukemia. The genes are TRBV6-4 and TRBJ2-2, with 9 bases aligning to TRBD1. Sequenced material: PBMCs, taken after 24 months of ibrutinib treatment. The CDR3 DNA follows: TGTGCCAGCAGACGGACAGGGGACACCGGGGAGCTGTTTTTT. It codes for CASRRTGDTGELFF.